Below are 24 T cell receptor beta chains sequenced from a single sample in a study of T cells after posttransplantation cyclophosphamide. The method was immunoSEQ multiplex PCR; TCRdb's version includes in-frame clones alone and lacks a portion of them. The table lists about 39,000 clones, with no singletons. Sequences were obtained from PBMCs. The receptor source for this set is a woman aged 45-65 years in good health and a related stem cell transplant donor.

This clone came up many times. The V call is TRBV9, the J call TRBJ1-1; D unresolved. CDR1 is SGDLS, CDR2 YYNGEE, per germline. V was clipped by 4 bases and J by 2 bases, with 12 bases between them. The CDR3 spans 14 residues. CDR3 loop: CASSPPGRNTEAFF. CDR3 sequence (DNA): TGTGCCAGCAGCCCTCCGGGTCGAAACACTGAAGCTTTCTTT.

At least ten counts were recorded for this clone. V is TRBV19 and J is TRBJ2-3; possible D gene TRBD1, 6 bases. Germline loops: CDR1 LNHDA, CDR2 SQIVND (reference sequence). This CDR3 has 14 amino acids. With 5 bases removed from V and 2 bases from J, the gap between germline ends came to 11 bases. The CDR3 DNA sequence: TGTGCCAGTAGTTCCGACAGGTACACAGATACGCAGTATTTT. Amino acids: CASSSDRYTDTQYF. Looking up the rest from reference TRBV19 and TRBJ2-3 gives the full variable domain: DGGITQSPKYLFRKEGQNVTLSCEQNLNHDAMYWYRQDPGQGLRLIYYSQIVNDFQKGDIAEGYSVSREKKESFPLTVTSAQKNPTAFYLCASSSDRYTDTQYFGPGTRLTVL.

There are many counts of this clone. V gene TRBV11-2 combines with J gene TRBJ2-5, with 9 bases identical to TRBD2. This CDR3 has 15 amino acids. V lost 3 bases to trimming and J lost 9 bases; unmatched junction nucleotides: 11. Germline CDR1 and CDR2: SGHAT and FQNNGV. CDR3 bases: TGTGCCAGCAGCTTTATAGCGGGAGCGCATCTGGCCCAGTACTTC. Protein product: CASSFIAGAHLAQYF. Full variable domain (rest looked up from reference TRBV11-2 and TRBJ2-5): EAGVAQSPRYKIIEKRQSVAFWCNPISGHATLYWYQQILGQGPKLLIQFQNNGVVDDSQLPKDRFSAERLKGVDSTLKIQPAKLEDSAVYLCASSFIAGAHLAQYFGPGTRLLVL.

Many counts were recorded for this clone. This rearrangement joins TRBV5-1 to TRBJ1-1, with TRBD1 identical over 9 bases. Unmatched junction bases numbered 10, after V lost 3 bases and J lost 1 base. Looked up from germline, CDR1 is SGHRS and CDR2 is YFSETQ. CDR3 size: 17 residues. Written as DNA, the CDR3 is TGCGCCAGCAGCTACCGGGACAGGGAGGGGGCGAACACTGAAGCTTTCTTT. Translated, it gives CASSYRDREGANTEAFF.

This clone was observed at least ten times. This chain connects TRBV6-5 to TRBJ1-3, with a weak D call TRBD1 (5 bases). Trimming cost V 5 bases and J 0 bases, with 11 bases left between them. CDR3 size: 15 residues. The germline gives CDR1 MNHEY, CDR2 SVGAGI. The CDR3 loop reads CASSPSRDSGNTIYF. The CDR3 DNA sequence: TGTGCCAGCAGTCCATCCAGGGACTCTGGAAACACCATATATTTT.

This clone was observed a handful of times. This chain joins TRBV28 and TRBJ2-5; the match to TRBD2 covers 11 bases. V was pared by 6 bases and J by 3 bases, with 6 bases of the junction left unmatched. This CDR3 contains 15 residues. In germline, CDR1 is MDHEN, CDR2 SYDVKM. CDR3 bases: TGTGCCAGCAGGGGGGCTAGCGGGGGGAAAGAGACCCAGTACTTC. Translation: CASRGASGGKETQYF.

This clone came up many times. The rearrangement uses TRBV19 and TRBJ2-7, with 9 nucleotides matching TRBD1. CDR3 length: 15 amino acids. The germline V gene has CDR1 LNHDA and CDR2 SQIVND (reference sequence). V lost 6 bases and J lost 0; bases outside the gene matches: 6. The DNA for the CDR3 is TGTGCCAGTAGCAAAGGGACAGGGAGCTCCTACGAGCAGTACTTC. Translating it yields CASSKGTGSSYEQYF. The full variable domain, in which reference TRBV19 and TRBJ2-7 provide the parts outside the CDR3, is DGGITQSPKYLFRKEGQNVTLSCEQNLNHDAMYWYRQDPGQGLRLIYYSQIVNDFQKGDIAEGYSVSREKKESFPLTVTSAQKNPTAFYLCASSKGTGSSYEQYFGPGTRLTVT.

This clone was detected ten times or more. V is TRBV19 and J is TRBJ2-7; possibly TRBD1 for D (6 bases). The V gene lost 3 bases and the J gene lost 3 bases, with 12 bases spanning the gap. The CDR3 is made up of 14 amino acids. CDR1 and CDR2 (germline): LNHDA, SQIVND (reference sequence). CDR3 nucleotides: TGTGCCAGTAGTATGTGGGGACATTACTACGAGCAGTACTTC. Protein product: CASSMWGHYYEQYF.

This clone came up many times. J is TRBJ1-1 and V is TRBV7-9; D is possibly TRBD1 (5 bases). Germline CDR1 and CDR2: SEHNR and FQNEAQ (reference sequence). The ends were cut back, 6 bases at V and 10 bases at J, with 15 bases in the middle. This CDR3 has 12 amino acids. In DNA form, the CDR3 reads TGTGCCAGCAGTCCGGGACTGCCGGGAGCTTTCTTT. It yields the protein CASSPGLPGAFF.

This clone came up many times. V is TRBV18 and J is TRBJ1-5; tentatively, D is TRBD1 (5 bases). The CDR3 extends over 14 amino acids. Germline CDR1 and CDR2: KGHSH and LQKENI. The V end was cut by 5 bases, the J end by 5 bases, with 13 bases between. The DNA of the CDR3 is TGTGCCAGCTCAGGGCAGGGATACGATCAGCCCCAGCATTTT. Translated, it gives CASSGQGYDQPQHF.

This clone was observed many times. J is TRBJ1-1 and V is TRBV5-1, with a tentative D call TRBD1 (5 bases). Deletions cut 4 bases from V and 1 base from J, with 17 bases between. This CDR3 is built from 16 residues. Germline CDR1 is SGHRS and CDR2 is YFSETQ. The CDR3 nucleotides read TGCGCCAGCAGCGGCGGGGGACCCCTTTCGAACACTGAAGCTTTCTTT. Translated, it gives CASSGGGPLSNTEAFF.

This clone came up many times. V gene TRBV29-1 combines with J gene TRBJ2-5, with D possibly being TRBD2 (6 bases). V dropped 4 bases and J dropped 5 bases, with 14 bases sitting between them. The CDR3 is made up of 13 amino acids. In germline, CDR1 is SQVTM, CDR2 ANQGSEA. This CDR3 is CSVVSIGGETQYF. As DNA, the CDR3 is TGCAGCGTTGTAAGCATTGGGGGGGAGACCCAGTACTTC.

This clone has at least ten counts. This chain uses TRBV6-5 with TRBJ2-6, with D maybe TRBD1 (6 bases). V was trimmed by 6 bases and J by 3 bases, leaving 12 bases between them. This CDR3 has 15 residues. The germline CDR1 and CDR2 sequences are MNHEY and SVGAGI. The CDR3 coding sequence is TGTGCCAGCAGCCTTGAACAGGGTGGGGCCAACGTCCTGACTTTC. As protein: CASSLEQGGANVLTF.

Ten or more counts support this clone. This same CDR3 is encoded by further DNA sequences in the sample. This rearrangement joins TRBV5-1 to TRBJ2-7; 11 positions match TRBD1. The trim removed 4 bases at V and 4 bases at J, leaving 4 bases unmatched. Germline lookup yields CDR1 SGHRS and CDR2 YFSETQ. The CDR3 spans 14 residues. DNA for the CDR3: TGCGCCAGCAGCCCGGGGACAGGGGGATACGAGCAGTACTTC. Residues: CASSPGTGGYEQYF. The full variable domain, its missing parts supplied by reference TRBV5-1 and TRBJ2-7, is KAGVTQTPRYLIKTRGQQVTLSCSPISGHRSVSWYQQTPGQGLQFLFEYFSETQRNKGNFPGRFSGRQFSNSRSEMNVSTLELGDSALYLCASSPGTGGYEQYFGPGTRLTVT.

In this sample, this clone turned up many times. V and J are TRBV20-1 and TRBJ1-2, with a possible D match to TRBD1 (5 bases). CDR1 and CDR2 (germline): DFQATT, SNEGSKA (reference sequence). V lost 3 bases, J lost 12 bases, and 14 bases lay in between. The CDR3 is 11 amino acids. CDR3: CSASGGSFHTF. CDR3 in DNA: TGCAGTGCTAGCGGGGGTTCTTTCCACACCTTC.

This clone was counted at least ten times. The V gene is TRBV27, the J gene TRBJ2-2; unclear D gene. The CDR3 contains 14 residues. Germline CDR1 reads MNHEY; CDR2 reads SMNVEV (reference sequence). V was shortened by 5 bases and J by 5 bases, with 12 bases between the two germline ends. CDR3 sequence reads: CASSQLLRTGELFF. The CDR3 DNA follows: TGTGCCAGCAGTCAACTTCTACGGACCGGGGAGCTGTTTTTT.

This clone was counted many times. The chain carries TRBV5-1 and TRBJ2-7; TRBD1 might be the D (6 bases). V was trimmed by 2 bases and J by 2 bases, leaving 14 bases between them. The CDR3 sequence is 15 residues long. Germline V gene data show CDR1 as SGHRS and CDR2 as YFSETQ. The CDR3 spells CASSFSPDSTYEQYF. The CDR3, as DNA: TGCGCCAGCAGCTTTTCTCCGGACAGTACCTACGAGCAGTACTTC.

This clone was counted at least ten times. The chain combines TRBV19 with TRBJ1-5; the D gene is possibly TRBD1 (5 bases). Per the germline V gene, CDR1 is LNHDA and CDR2 is SQIVND (reference sequence). This CDR3 is 15 amino acids long. Trimming left V 8 bases short and J 0 bases short, with 14 bases between. CDR3 bases: TGTGCCAGTGAAGACAGACCTTATAGCAATCAGCCCCAGCATTTT. This codes for CASEDRPYSNQPQHF.

Many counts were recorded for this clone. This chain links TRBV18 with TRBJ1-1; TRBD1 agrees at 9 bases. The junction had 8 bases not matched to a gene; V was cut back by 1 base and J by 2 bases. Germline CDR1 and CDR2: KGHSH and LQKENI. The length of the CDR3 is 17 residues. The CDR3 reads CASSPRGTGLKNTEAFF. The CDR3 DNA reads as TGTGCCAGCTCACCACGGGGGACAGGGCTAAAAAACACTGAAGCTTTCTTT.

This clone was observed many times. This sequence joins TRBV7-8 and TRBJ2-7, with 9 nucleotides matching TRBD1. This CDR3 contains 16 residues. Germline V gives CDR1 SGHVS, CDR2 FQNEAQ. Germline trimming cut 5 bases from V and 5 bases from J; bases unmatched to any gene: 13. The CDR3 nucleotides are TGTGCCAGCAGCAGAACAGGGGGCGCAAGTCTAGACGAGCAGTACTTC. Translated, it gives CASSRTGGASLDEQYF.

This clone was detected many times. The chain has TRBV10-1 and TRBJ2-2; D is perhaps TRBD2 (5 bases). The germline CDR1 and CDR2 sequences are WNHNN and SYGVQD (reference sequence). V was clipped by 7 bases and J by 6 bases, with 15 bases between them. The CDR3 length is 14 residues. In DNA, the CDR3 is TGCGCCAGCAAATCCGGACTTTACTCCGGGGAGCTGTTTTTT. Its translation is CASKSGLYSGELFF.

This clone was picked up many times. This chain joins TRBV29-1 and TRBJ2-7; the D gene is possibly TRBD2 (7 bases). The V gene's germline CDR1 is SQVTM and CDR2 ANQGSEA. V was cut by 6 bases and J by 4 bases, with 19 bases left in between. The CDR3 totals 14 residues. The CDR3 is CSVDLGGAPYEQYF. The CDR3 DNA reads TGCAGCGTCGACCTGGGGGGGGCCCCGTACGAGCAGTACTTC.

In this sample, this clone turned up many times. The chain carries TRBV5-4 and TRBJ2-3; 10 bases line up with TRBD2. V gave up 2 bases and J gave up 4 bases; unmatched junction bases: 4. The CDR3 runs to 15 residues. Per germline, CDR1 SGHNT and CDR2 YYREEE (reference sequence). This CDR3 is CASSLTSGEADTQYF. The CDR3 DNA sequence: TGTGCCAGCAGCTTAACTAGCGGGGAGGCAGATACGCAGTATTTT.

In its sample, this clone was seen many times. The chain carries TRBV5-6 and TRBJ1-6; 9 bases agree with TRBD1. Germline CDR1 SGHDT, CDR2 YYEEEE. This CDR3 spans 16 amino acids. The V and J ends lost 3 bases and 6 bases, in that order; junction bases with no gene match: 7. The CDR3 DNA reads TGTGCCAGCAGCTCTCGGGGGGGACAGGGTAATTCACCCCTCCACTTT. This sequence encodes CASSSRGGQGNSPLHF. The full variable domain, with the rest looked up from reference TRBV5-6 and TRBJ1-6, is DAGVTQSPTHLIKTRGQQVTLRCSPKSGHDTVSWYQQALGQGPQFIFQYYEEEERQRGNFPDRFSGHQFPNYSSELNVNALLLGDSALYLCASSSRGGQGNSPLHFGNGTRLTVT.